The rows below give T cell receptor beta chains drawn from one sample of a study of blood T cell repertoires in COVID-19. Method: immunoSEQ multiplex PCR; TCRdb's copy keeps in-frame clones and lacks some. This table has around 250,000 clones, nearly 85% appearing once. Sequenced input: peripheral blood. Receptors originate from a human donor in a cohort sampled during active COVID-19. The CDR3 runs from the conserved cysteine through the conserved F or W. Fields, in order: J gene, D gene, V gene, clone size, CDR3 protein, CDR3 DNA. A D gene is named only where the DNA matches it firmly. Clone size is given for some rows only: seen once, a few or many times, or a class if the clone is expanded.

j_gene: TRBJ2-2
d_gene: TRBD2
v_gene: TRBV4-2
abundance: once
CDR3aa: CASSQDPSGRAVGELFF
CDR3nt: TGTGCCAGCAGCCAAGATCCCAGCGGGAGGGCCGTCGGGGAGCTGTTTTTT

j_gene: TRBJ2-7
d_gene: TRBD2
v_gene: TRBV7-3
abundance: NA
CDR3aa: CASSPSGSVYEQYF
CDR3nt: TGTGCCAGCAGTCCTAGCGGGAGTGTCTACGAGCAGTACTTC

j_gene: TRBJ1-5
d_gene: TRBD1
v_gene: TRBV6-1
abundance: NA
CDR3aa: CASSEKGKGASFQPQHF
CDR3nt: TGTGCCAGCAGTGAAAAGGGCAAGGGGGCGTCATTTCAGCCCCAGCATTTT

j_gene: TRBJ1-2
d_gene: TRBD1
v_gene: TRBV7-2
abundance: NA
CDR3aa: CASSLAGTGIGYTF
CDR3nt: TGTGCCAGCAGCTTAGCCGGGACAGGAATTGGCTACACCTTC

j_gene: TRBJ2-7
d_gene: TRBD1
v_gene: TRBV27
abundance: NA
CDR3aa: CASSPRQGGYEQYF
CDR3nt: TGTGCCAGCAGTCCCCGACAGGGCGGGTACGAGCAGTACTTC

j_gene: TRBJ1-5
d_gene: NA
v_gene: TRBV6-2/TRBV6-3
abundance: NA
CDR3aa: CASSYPNMGNQPQHF
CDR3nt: TGTGCCAGCAGTTACCCGAACATGGGCAATCAGCCCCAGCATTTT

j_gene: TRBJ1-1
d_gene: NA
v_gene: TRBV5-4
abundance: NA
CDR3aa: CASSHQANTEAFF
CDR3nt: TGTGCCAGCAGCCATCAGGCGAACACTGAAGCTTTCTTT

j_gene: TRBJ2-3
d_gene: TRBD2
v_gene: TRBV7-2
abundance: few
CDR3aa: CASSPRTSVGVDTQYF
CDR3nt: TGTGCCAGCAGCCCCAGGACTAGCGTGGGAGTGGATACGCAGTATTTT

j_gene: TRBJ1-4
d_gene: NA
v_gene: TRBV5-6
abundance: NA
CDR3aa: CASSTGQIGEKLFF
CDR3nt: TGTGCCAGCAGCACAGGACAGATTGGGGAAAAACTGTTTTTT

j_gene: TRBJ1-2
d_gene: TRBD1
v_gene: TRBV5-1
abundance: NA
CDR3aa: CASSFGTGGTGDTF
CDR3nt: TGCGCCAGCAGCTTCGGGACAGGGGGCACGGGGGACACCTTC

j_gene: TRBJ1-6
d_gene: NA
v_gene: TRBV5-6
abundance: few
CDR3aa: CASSQGSSSYNSPLHF
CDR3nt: TGTGCCAGCAGCCAAGGTTCTAGCTCCTATAATTCACCCCTCCACTTT

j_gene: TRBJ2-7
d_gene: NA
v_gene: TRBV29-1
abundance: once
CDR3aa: CSVANSWGGLYEQYF
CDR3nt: TGCAGCGTTGCTAATTCTTGGGGGGGGCTCTACGAGCAGTACTTC

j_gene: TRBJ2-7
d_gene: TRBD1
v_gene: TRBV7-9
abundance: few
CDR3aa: CASSSGTALYEQYF
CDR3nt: TGTGCCAGCAGCTCCGGGACAGCCCTCTACGAGCAGTACTTC

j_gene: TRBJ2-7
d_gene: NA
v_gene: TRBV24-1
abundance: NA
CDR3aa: CATSAGSYEQYF
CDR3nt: TGTGCCACCAGTGCTGGGAGCTACGAGCAGTACTTC

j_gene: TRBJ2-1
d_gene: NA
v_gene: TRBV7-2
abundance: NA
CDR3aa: CASSLGGGPDEQFF
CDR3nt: TGTGCCAGCAGCTTAGGAGGAGGGCCCGATGAGCAGTTCTTC

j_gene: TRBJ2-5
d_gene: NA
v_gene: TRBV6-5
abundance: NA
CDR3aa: CASSYFPFPSQETQYF
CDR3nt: TGTGCCAGCAGTTACTTCCCATTTCCCAGCCAAGAGACCCAGTACTTC

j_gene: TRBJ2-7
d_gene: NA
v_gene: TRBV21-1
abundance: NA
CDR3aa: CASSSPAGLAGGSSEQYF
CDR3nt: TGTGCCAGCAGCTCCCCCGCCGGGCTAGCGGGAGGGTCGTCCGAGCAGTACTTC

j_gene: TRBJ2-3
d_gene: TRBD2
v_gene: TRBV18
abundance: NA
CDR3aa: CASSPSSGTDTQYF
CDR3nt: TGTGCCAGCTCACCATCTAGCGGTACAGATACGCAGTATTTT

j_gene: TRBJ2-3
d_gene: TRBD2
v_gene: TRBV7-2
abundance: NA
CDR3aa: CASSPRLARSTDTQYF
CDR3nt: TGTGCCAGCAGCCCCCGACTAGCGCGATCCACAGATACGCAGTATTTT

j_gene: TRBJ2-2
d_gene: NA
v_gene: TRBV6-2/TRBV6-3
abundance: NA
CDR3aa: CASSSGVNTGELFF
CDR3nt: TGTGCCAGCAGTTCAGGGGTTAACACCGGGGAGCTGTTTTTT

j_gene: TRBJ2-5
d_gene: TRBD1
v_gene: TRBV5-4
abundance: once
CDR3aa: CASSYRGGETQYF
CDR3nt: TGTGCCAGCAGCTACAGGGGCGGGGAGACCCAGTACTTC

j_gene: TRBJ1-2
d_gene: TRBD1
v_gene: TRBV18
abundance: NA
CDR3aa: CASSPGQGSSFSYGYTF
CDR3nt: TGTGCCAGCTCACCGGGACAGGGGTCCAGTTTCAGCTATGGCTACACCTTC

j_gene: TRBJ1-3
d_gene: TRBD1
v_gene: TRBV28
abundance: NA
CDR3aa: CASSSLGTGRKYTIYF
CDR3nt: TGTGCCAGCAGTTCTCTGGGGACAGGGAGGAAGTACACCATATATTTT

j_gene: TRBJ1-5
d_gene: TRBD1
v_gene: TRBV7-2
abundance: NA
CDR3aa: CASSPTGARNQPQHF
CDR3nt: TGTGCCAGCAGCCCGACAGGGGCGCGAAATCAGCCCCAGCATTTT

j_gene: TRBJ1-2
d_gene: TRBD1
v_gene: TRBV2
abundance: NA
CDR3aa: CASRGAQGNYGYTF
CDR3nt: TGTGCCAGCAGGGGAGCACAGGGGAACTATGGCTACACCTTC

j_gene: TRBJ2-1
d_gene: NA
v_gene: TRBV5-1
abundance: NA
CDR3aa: CASTPGVGNEQFF
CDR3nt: TGCGCCAGTACACCAGGGGTCGGTAATGAGCAGTTCTTC

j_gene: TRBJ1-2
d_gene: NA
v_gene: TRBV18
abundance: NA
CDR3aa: CASSPGQASGYTF
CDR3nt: TGTGCCAGCTCACCGGGTCAGGCTTCTGGCTACACCTTC

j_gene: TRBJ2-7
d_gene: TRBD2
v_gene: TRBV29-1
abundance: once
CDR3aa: CSAQGLAGAGEQYF
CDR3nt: TGCAGCGCCCAGGGACTAGCGGGAGCTGGGGAGCAGTACTTC

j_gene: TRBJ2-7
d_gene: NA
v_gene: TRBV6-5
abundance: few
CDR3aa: CASSLYPGSYEQYF
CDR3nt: TGTGCCAGCAGTCTTTATCCGGGGTCCTACGAGCAGTACTTC

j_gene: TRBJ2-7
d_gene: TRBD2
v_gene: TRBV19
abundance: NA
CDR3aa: CASSIVGGRGYEQYF
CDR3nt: TGTGCCAGTAGTATTGTGGGAGGGCGCGGGTACGAGCAGTACTTC

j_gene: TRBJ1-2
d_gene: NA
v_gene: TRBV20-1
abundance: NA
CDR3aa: CSARGPGYTF
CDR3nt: TGCAGTGCTAGGGGGCCAGGCTACACCTTC

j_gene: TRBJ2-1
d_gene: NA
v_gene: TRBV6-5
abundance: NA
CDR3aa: CASSYSSAGNNEQFF
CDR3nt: TGTGCCAGCAGTTACTCATCGGCAGGGAACAATGAGCAGTTCTTC

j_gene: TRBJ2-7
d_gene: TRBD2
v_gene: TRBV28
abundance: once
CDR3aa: CASSRPTSGSFYEQYF
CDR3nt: TGTGCCAGCAGTCGCCCAACTAGCGGGAGCTTTTACGAGCAGTACTTC

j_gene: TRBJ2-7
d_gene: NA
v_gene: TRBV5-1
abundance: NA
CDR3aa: CASSGGSSGYYEQYF
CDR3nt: TGCGCCAGCAGCGGAGGGAGTAGCGGATACTACGAGCAGTACTTC

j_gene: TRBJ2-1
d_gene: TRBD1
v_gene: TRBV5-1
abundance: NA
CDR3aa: CASSPDHRDSEQFF
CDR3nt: TGCGCCAGCAGCCCCGATCATCGGGACAGTGAGCAGTTCTTC

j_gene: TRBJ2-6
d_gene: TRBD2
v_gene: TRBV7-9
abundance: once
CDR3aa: CASSSLAGGLSGANVLTF
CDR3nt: TGTGCCAGCAGCTCACTAGCGGGGGGACTCTCTGGGGCCAACGTCCTGACTTTC

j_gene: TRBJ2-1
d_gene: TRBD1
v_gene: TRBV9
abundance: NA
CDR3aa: CASSPPGTGNEQFF
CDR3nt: TGTGCCAGCAGCCCTCCCGGGACAGGGAATGAGCAGTTCTTC

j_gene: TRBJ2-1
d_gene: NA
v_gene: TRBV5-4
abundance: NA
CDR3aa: CASSAATRYNEQFF
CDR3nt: TGTGCCAGCAGCGCGGCGACTAGATACAATGAGCAGTTCTTC

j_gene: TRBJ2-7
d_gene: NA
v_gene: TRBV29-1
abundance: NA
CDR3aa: CSATTSSYEQYF
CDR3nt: TGCAGCGCCACGACTAGCTCCTACGAGCAGTACTTC

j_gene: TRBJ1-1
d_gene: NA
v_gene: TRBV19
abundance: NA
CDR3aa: CASSFASEAFF
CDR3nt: TGTGCCAGTAGTTTCGCCAGTGAAGCTTTCTTT

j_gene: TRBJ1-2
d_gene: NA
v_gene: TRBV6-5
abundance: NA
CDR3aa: CASSPGHLLYGYTF
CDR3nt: TGTGCCAGCAGTCCGGGACACCTGTTGTATGGCTACACCTTC

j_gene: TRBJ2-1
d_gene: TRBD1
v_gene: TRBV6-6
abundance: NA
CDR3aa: CASTHRDRGNNEQFF
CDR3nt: TGTGCCAGCACCCACCGGGACAGGGGGAACAATGAGCAGTTCTTC

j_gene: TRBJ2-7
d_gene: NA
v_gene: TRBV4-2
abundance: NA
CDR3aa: CASSQEFLYEQYF
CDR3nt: TGTGCCAGCAGCCAAGAGTTTTTATACGAGCAGTACTTC

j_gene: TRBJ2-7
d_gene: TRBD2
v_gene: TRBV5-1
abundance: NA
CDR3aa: CASSLKGGSSSYEQYF
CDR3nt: TGCGCCAGCAGCTTGAAGGGCGGGAGCTCGAGCTACGAGCAGTACTTC

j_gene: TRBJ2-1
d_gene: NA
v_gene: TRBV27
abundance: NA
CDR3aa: CASSLRRSSYNEQFF
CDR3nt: TGTGCCAGCAGCCTCAGACGGAGCTCCTACAATGAGCAGTTCTTC

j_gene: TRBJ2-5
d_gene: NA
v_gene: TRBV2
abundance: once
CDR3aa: CASSEGGQKETQYF
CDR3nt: TGTGCCAGCAGTGAGGGGGGACAGAAGGAGACCCAGTACTTC

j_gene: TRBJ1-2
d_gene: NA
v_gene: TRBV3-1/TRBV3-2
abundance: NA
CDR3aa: CASRGAASYGYTF
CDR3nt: TGTGCCAGCAGGGGGGCAGCTTCTTATGGCTACACCTTC

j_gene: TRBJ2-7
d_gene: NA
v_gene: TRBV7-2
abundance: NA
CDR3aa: CASSPRTVTYEQYF
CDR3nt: TGTGCCAGCAGCCCGAGGACAGTTACCTACGAGCAGTACTTC

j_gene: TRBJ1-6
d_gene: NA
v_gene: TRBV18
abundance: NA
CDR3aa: CASSPLGQGNSPLHF
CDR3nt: TGTGCCAGCTCACCATTGGGCCAGGGGAATTCACCCCTCCACTTT

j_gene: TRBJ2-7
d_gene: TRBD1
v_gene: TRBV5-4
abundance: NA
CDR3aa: CASSSLAGGINEQYF
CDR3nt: TGTGCCAGCAGCAGTTTGGCAGGGGGCATCAACGAGCAGTACTTC

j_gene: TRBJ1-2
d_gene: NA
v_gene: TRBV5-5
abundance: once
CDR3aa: CASSLDTNYGYTF
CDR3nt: TGTGCCAGCAGCTTGGATACTAACTATGGCTACACCTTC

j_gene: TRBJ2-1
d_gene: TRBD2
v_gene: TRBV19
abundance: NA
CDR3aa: CASRKSGTAEPYNEQFF
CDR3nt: TGTGCCAGTAGGAAAAGCGGGACGGCGGAGCCCTACAATGAGCAGTTCTTC

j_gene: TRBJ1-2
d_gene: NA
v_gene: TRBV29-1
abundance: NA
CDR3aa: CSVGGTEVGHGYTF
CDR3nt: TGCAGCGTTGGGGGGACTGAGGTGGGACATGGCTACACCTTC

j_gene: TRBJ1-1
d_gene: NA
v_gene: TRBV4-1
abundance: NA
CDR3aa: CASSQMGTLNTEAFF
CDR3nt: TGCGCCAGCAGCCAGATGGGGACTTTGAACACTGAAGCTTTCTTT

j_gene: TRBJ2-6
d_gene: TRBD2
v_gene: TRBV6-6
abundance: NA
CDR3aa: CASSLGTSGRSSGANVLTF
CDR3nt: TGTGCCAGCAGTCTGGGGACTAGCGGAAGGAGCTCTGGGGCCAACGTCCTGACTTTC

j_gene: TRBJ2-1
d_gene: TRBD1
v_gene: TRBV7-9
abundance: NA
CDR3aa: CASSHLTGSDEQFF
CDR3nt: TGTGCCAGCAGCCATTTGACAGGGTCGGATGAGCAGTTCTTC

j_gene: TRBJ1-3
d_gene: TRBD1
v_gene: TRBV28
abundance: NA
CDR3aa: CASSPPTGASGNTIYF
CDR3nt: TGTGCCAGCAGTCCTCCAACAGGGGCCTCTGGAAACACCATATATTTT

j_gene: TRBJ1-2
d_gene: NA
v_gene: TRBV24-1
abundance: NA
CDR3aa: CATSGTGHPGGYTF
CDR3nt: TGTGCCACCAGTGGGACGGGACACCCCGGGGGCTACACCTTC

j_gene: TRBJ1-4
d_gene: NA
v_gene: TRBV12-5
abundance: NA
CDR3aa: CASATGSYEKLFF
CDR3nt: TGTGCTAGTGCTACCGGGAGCTATGAAAAACTGTTTTTT